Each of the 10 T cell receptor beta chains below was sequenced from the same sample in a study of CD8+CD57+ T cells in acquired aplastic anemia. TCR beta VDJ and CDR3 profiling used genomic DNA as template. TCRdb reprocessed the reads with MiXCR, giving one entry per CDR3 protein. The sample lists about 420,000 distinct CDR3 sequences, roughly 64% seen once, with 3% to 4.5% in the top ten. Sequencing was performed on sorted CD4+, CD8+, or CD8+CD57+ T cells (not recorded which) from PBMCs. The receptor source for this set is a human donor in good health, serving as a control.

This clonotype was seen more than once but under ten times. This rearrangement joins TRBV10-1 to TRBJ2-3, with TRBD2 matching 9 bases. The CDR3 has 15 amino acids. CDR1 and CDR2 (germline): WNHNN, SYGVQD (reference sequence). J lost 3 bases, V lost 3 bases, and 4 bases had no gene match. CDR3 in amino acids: CASSDQRGVTDTQYF. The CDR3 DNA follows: TGCGCCAGCAGTGATCAGCGGGGGGTGACAGATACGCAGTATTTT.

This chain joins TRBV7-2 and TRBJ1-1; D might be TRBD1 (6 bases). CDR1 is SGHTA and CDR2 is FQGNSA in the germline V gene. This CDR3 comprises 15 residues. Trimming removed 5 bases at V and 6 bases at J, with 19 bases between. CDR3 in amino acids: CASSQGGEMTAEAFF. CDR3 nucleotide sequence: TGTGCCAGCAGCCAAGGGGGGGAAATGACCGCTGAAGCTTTCTTT.

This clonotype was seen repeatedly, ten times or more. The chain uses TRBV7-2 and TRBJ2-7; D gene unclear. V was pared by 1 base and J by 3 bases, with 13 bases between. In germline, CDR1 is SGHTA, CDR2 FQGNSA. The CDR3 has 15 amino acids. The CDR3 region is CASSLEALLDYEQYF. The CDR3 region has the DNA TGTGCCAGCAGCTTAGAAGCACTTTTGGACTACGAGCAGTACTTC.

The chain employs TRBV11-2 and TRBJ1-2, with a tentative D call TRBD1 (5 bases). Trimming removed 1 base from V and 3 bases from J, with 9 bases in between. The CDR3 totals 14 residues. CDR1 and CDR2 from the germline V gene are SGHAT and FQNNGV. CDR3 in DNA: TGTGCCAGCAGCTTAGGGGGGTACTACTATGGCTACACCTTC. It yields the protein CASSLGGYYYGYTF.

CDR3 bases: TGTGCCAGCAGCCTCTGGACTAGCGGGGGGGCGTTTAGGGATACGCAGTATTTT. It codes for CASSLWTSGGAFRDTQYF. The chain uses TRBV11-2 and TRBJ2-3; 15 nucleotides match TRBD2. Germline V lookup: CDR1 SGHAT, CDR2 FQNNGV. The length of the CDR3 is 18 residues. V was pared by 5 bases and J by 6 bases, with 12 bases of the junction left unmatched.

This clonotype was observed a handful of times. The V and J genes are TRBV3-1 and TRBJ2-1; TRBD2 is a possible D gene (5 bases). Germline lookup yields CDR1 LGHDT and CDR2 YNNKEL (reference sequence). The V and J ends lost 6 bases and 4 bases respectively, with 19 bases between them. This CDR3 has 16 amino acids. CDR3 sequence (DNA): TGTGCCAGCAGTCCCCTTTGGACCGACTATTACAATGAGCAGTTCTTC. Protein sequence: CASSPLWTDYYNEQFF.

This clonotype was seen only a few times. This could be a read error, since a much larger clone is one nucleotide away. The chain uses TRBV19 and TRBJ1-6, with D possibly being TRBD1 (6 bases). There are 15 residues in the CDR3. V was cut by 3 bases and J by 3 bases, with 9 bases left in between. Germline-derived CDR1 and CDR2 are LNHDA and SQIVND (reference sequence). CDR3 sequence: CASSMGGSYNSPLHF. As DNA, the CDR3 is TGTGCCAGTAGTATGGGGGGCAGCTATAATTCACCCCTCCACTTT.

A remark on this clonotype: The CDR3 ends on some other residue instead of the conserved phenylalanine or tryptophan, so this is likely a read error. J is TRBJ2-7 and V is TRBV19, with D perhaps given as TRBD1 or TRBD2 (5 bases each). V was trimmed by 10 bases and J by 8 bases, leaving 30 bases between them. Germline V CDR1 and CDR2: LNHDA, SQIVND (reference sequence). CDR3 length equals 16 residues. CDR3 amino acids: CATYRGGPGASYKQYL. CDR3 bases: TGTGCCACTTATAGAGGCGGCCCCGGGGCCTCATACAAGCAGTACTTA.

The DNA of the CDR3 is TGTGCCAGCAGCTTGAAGGGTGCGGGACAGGGCTACGAGCAGTACTTC. Translating gives CASSLKGAGQGYEQYF. J is TRBJ2-7 and V is TRBV5-6, with TRBD1 identical over 9 bases. The CDR3 length is 16 residues. The germline CDR1 and CDR2 sequences are SGHDT and YYEEEE. J lost 3 bases, V lost 1 base, and 8 bases had no gene match.

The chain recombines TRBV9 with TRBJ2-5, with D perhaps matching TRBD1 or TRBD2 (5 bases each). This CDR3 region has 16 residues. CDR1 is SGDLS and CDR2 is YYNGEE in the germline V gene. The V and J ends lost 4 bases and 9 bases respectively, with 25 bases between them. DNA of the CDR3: TGTGCCAGCAGCTTGTCGGGGCCAGTCTACGAGAAGTCCCAGTACTTC. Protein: CASSLSGPVYEKSQYF.